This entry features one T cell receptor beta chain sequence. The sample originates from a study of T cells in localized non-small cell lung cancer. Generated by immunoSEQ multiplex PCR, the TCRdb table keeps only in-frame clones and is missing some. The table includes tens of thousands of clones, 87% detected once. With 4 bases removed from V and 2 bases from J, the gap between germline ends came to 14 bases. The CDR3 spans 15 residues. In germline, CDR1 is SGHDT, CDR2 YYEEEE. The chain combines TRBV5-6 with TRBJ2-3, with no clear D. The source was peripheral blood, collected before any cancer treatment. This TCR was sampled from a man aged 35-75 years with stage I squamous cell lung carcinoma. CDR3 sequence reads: CASSLGLGPTDTQYF. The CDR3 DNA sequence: TGTGCCAGCAGCCTCGGATTAGGCCCCACAGATACGCAGTATTTT.